This is a list of T cell receptor beta chains from one sample in a study of blood T cell repertoires in COVID-19. Only in-frame clones appear in the TCRdb table, and some are missing; sequencing was by immunoSEQ multiplex PCR. Of hundreds of thousands of clones listed, 86% were seen once; the top ten hold roughly 1.4%. Material for sequencing was peripheral blood. The receptor set was obtained from a young woman with active or convalescent COVID-19. CDR3s include the opening cysteine and the closing phenylalanine or tryptophan. D genes are given only for firm matches. Clone sizes are given selectively: once, few, many, or a class where the clone is expanded.

size	D	V	J	CDR3	DNA
-	-	TRBV11-2	TRBJ1-3	CASSQSNRVTGNTIYF	TGTGCCAGCAGCCAAAGCAACAGGGTAACTGGAAACACCATATATTTT
-	-	TRBV5-8	TRBJ2-7	CASSSSAGLTPYF	TGTGCCAGCAGCTCCTCTGCGGGCCTCACTCCGTACTTC
-	TRBD2	TRBV5-6	TRBJ2-7	CASSLDGREHPAEQYF	TGTGCCAGCAGCTTGGATGGGCGGGAGCACCCCGCCGAGCAGTACTTC
-	TRBD1	TRBV6-1	TRBJ1-5	CASSEPTGSALNQPQHF	TGTGCCAGCAGTGAACCGACAGGGTCGGCCCTCAATCAGCCCCAGCATTTT
-	TRBD1	TRBV19	TRBJ1-2	CASRMTGGSYGYTF	TGTGCCAGTAGGATGACAGGGGGCAGCTATGGCTACACCTTC
-	-	TRBV9	TRBJ1-2	CASSPWGGTENANYGYTF	TGTGCCAGCAGCCCCTGGGGGGGAACAGAAAACGCTAACTATGGCTACACCTTC
few	-	TRBV11-1	TRBJ2-1	CASSLAIESYWSSYNEQFF	TGTGCCAGCAGCTTAGCGATCGAAAGCTACTGGAGCTCCTACAATGAGCAGTTCTTC
few	-	TRBV5-4	TRBJ2-7	CASSLDGVGEQYF	TGTGCCAGCAGCTTGGACGGGGTCGGCGAGCAGTACTTC
once	TRBD1	TRBV4-1	TRBJ1-2	CASSPTQGESYGYTF	TGCGCCAGCAGCCCAACACAGGGGGAGAGCTATGGCTACACCTTC
-	TRBD1	TRBV7-9	TRBJ2-2	CASSLATGRLFF	TGTGCCAGCAGCCTTGCGACAGGGCGGCTGTTTTTT
-	TRBD1	TRBV20-1	TRBJ1-3	CSASSPGQAISGNTIYF	TGCAGTGCTAGTAGCCCGGGACAGGCAATCTCAGGAAACACCATATATTTT
once	-	TRBV10-1	TRBJ1-1	CASSWASDTEAFF	TGCGCCAGCAGTTGGGCATCGGACACTGAAGCTTTCTTT
-	TRBD1	TRBV19	TRBJ1-5	CASSEGQGASQPQHF	TGTGCCAGTTCGGAGGGACAGGGGGCGTCCCAGCCCCAGCATTTT
-	TRBD2	TRBV7-9	TRBJ2-3	CASGPQLAGGRDTQYF	TGTGCCAGCGGGCCACAATTAGCGGGGGGGCGAGATACGCAGTATTTT
-	-	TRBV7-8	TRBJ2-2	CASSVRGGGPPGELFF	TGTGCCAGCAGCGTCCGGGGAGGGGGGCCCCCCGGGGAGCTGTTTTTT
-	-	TRBV19	TRBJ1-1	CASSIDSLRENTEAFF	TGTGCCAGTAGTATAGATAGCCTCCGGGAGAACACTGAAGCTTTCTTT
-	TRBD1	TRBV5-1	TRBJ2-5	CASSSTLQGETQYF	TGCGCCAGCAGTTCAACCCTACAGGGGGAGACCCAGTACTTC
-	-	TRBV27	TRBJ1-4	CASSLRGGREKLFF	TGTGCCAGCAGTCTGAGAGGCGGTCGCGAAAAACTGTTTTTT
-	TRBD1	TRBV5-1	TRBJ1-4	CASSLGQQGAYEKLFF	TGCGCCAGCAGCTTGGGGCAACAGGGGGCGTATGAAAAACTGTTTTTT
-	TRBD1	TRBV20-1	TRBJ1-1	CSASRGQGASEAFF	TGCAGTGCTAGTAGGGGACAGGGGGCCTCTGAAGCTTTCTTT
-	TRBD1	TRBV6-5	TRBJ1-4	CASSYIKGQGEKLFF	TGTGCCAGCAGTTATATAAAGGGACAGGGCGAAAAACTGTTTTTT